These 4 T cell receptor beta chains came from one sample sequenced in a study of Graves' ophthalmopathy and Graves' hyperthyroidism. For repertoire sequencing, the TCR beta CDR3 regions were amplified from RNA transcripts. RT-PCR in the first round used HTBI primers; a second-round multiplex PCR followed. TCRdb called the multiplex PCR reads again in MiXCR, with one record for every CDR3 protein. Of about 620,000 distinct CDR3 sequences listed, approximately 22% were seen once; the top ten hold around 7%. Input material: peripheral blood. Receptors originate from a woman between 18 and 29 years old with stable Graves' hyperthyroidism. Some clones in this sample may be carry-over from other donors' samples.

At least ten counts were recorded for this clonotype. The chain joins TRBV6-5 to TRBJ2-2, with D unresolved. This CDR3 region has 12 residues. V was clipped by 6 bases and J by 5 bases, with 7 bases between them. Germline CDR1 MNHEY, CDR2 SVGAGI. DNA for the CDR3: TGTGCCAGCAGGGCGAGAACCGGGGAGCTGTTTTTT. Protein product: CASRARTGELFF.

This clonotype was recorded many times. The chain is built from TRBV12-3 or TRBV12-4 and TRBJ1-2, with 7 nucleotides matching TRBD1. Germline trimming cut 8 bases from V and 4 bases from J; bases unmatched to any gene: 7. The CDR3 length is 13 residues. The CDR3 DNA is TGTGCCAGCGCCACAGGGGATGGCTATGGCTACACCTTC. Protein sequence: CASATGDGYGYTF.

Details on this clonotype: This clone may be a read error of a much larger clone one base away. The J gene is TRBJ2-1, the V gene TRBV6-1, with TRBD1 identical over 7 bases. V lost 7 bases to trimming and J lost 2 bases; unmatched junction nucleotides: 5. The CDR3 spans 14 residues. CDR1 is MNHNS and CDR2 is SASEGT in the germline V gene. The CDR3 DNA is TGTGCCAGCACCACGGGACAGACCTACAATGAGCAGTTCTTC. This encodes CASTTGQTYNEQFF.

This clonotype was observed many times. This chain joins TRBV6-5 and TRBJ1-1, with D hard to call. CDR3 size: 13 residues. The germline gives CDR1 MNHEY, CDR2 SVGAGI. V lost 5 bases and J 6 bases, leaving 13 bases between the germline ends. CDR3: CASSNRLGSEAFF. The CDR3 DNA is TGTGCCAGCAGTAACCGTTTGGGTTCTGAAGCTTTCTTT.